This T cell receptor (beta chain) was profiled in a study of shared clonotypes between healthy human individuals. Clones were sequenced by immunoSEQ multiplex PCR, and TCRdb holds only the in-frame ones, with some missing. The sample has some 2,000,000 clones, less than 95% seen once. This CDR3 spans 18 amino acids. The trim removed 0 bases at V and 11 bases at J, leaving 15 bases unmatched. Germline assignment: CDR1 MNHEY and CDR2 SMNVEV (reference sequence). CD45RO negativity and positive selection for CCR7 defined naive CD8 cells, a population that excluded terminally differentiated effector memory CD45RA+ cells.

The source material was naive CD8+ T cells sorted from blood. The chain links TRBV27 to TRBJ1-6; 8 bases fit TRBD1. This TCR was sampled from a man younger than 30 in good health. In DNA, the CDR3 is TGTGCCAGCAGTTTATCCCTTCTCTTGGACAGGGTTAAAGCACCCCTCCACTTT. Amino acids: CASSLSLLLDRVKAPLHF.